One sample yielded the 5 T cell receptor beta chains listed below, sequenced in a study of STAT5B mutations in CD4+ large granular lymphocyte leukemia. Here immunoSEQ multiplex PCR was the method, and the copy in TCRdb shows in-frame clones only, minus some. The table has around 30,000 clones, around three quarters seen once. The sequencing input was CD4+ T cells from blood buffy coats. The receptors here all came from a human donor in good health.

This chain links TRBV5-1 with TRBJ1-2, with a weak D call TRBD1 (5 bases). Germline V gene data show CDR1 as SGHRS and CDR2 as YFSETQ. The CDR3 runs 14 residues. Trimming removed 5 bases at V and 3 bases at J, with 14 bases between. The CDR3 sequence: CASRNPGGDYGYTF. The CDR3 nucleotides are TGCGCCAGCAGGAATCCGGGAGGGGACTATGGCTACACCTTC.

This clone was detected only a few times. This chain connects TRBV5-4 to TRBJ1-1, with a tentative D call TRBD1 (5 bases). This CDR3 has 13 amino acids. Per the germline V gene, CDR1 is SGHNT and CDR2 is YYREEE (reference sequence). With 4 bases removed from V and 3 bases from J, the gap between germline ends came to 10 bases. CDR3 region: CASSPEGDTEAFF. The CDR3 DNA sequence: TGTGCCAGCAGCCCGGAAGGGGACACTGAAGCTTTCTTT.

This clone has only a few counts. The chain recombines TRBV11-2 with TRBJ1-4; 7 nucleotides match TRBD1. The length of the CDR3 is 15 residues. V shed 3 bases and J 8 bases; nucleotides not matched to a gene: 9. The germline CDR1 and CDR2 sequences are SGHAT and FQNNGV. The CDR3 region has the DNA TGTGCCAGCAGCTTCCGCGGCAGGGGGGAAGAAAAACTGTTTTTT. It yields the protein CASSFRGRGEEKLFF. Using reference TRBV11-2 and TRBJ1-4 for the parts outside the CDR3, the full variable domain is EAGVAQSPRYKIIEKRQSVAFWCNPISGHATLYWYQQILGQGPKLLIQFQNNGVVDDSQLPKDRFSAERLKGVDSTLKIQPAKLEDSAVYLCASSFRGRGEEKLFFGSGTQLSVL.

CDR3 residues: CASSFRTGLGTEAFF. The CDR3 DNA reads TGTGCCAGCAGCTTCCGGACCGGCCTTGGCACTGAAGCTTTCTTT. The rearrangement links TRBV7-2 to TRBJ1-1, with D uncertain. V dropped 3 bases and J dropped 4 bases, with 15 bases sitting between them. The CDR3 is 15 amino acids. The germline V gene encodes CDR1 SGHTA and CDR2 FQGNSA.

This clone was observed a few times. This chain joins TRBV7-2 and TRBJ1-4; weak D call: TRBD1 (5 bases). Germline V lookup: CDR1 SGHTA, CDR2 FQGNSA. The CDR3 has 15 residues. Trimming stripped 1 base from V and 3 bases from J, with 9 bases between. The CDR3 here is CASSLVRGSNEKLFF. In nucleotides, the CDR3 is TGTGCCAGCAGCTTAGTAAGGGGTTCTAATGAAAAACTGTTTTTT.